This T cell receptor beta chain is drawn from a study of OX40 agonist ivuxolimab in advanced cancers. Whole-study results and caveats: Clonal expansion from baseline to week 6 occurred in both CD4+ and CD8+ T cells.

Trimming stripped 5 bases from V and 3 bases from J, with 11 bases between. Germline CDR1 reads SGHTA; CDR2 reads FQGNSA. The CDR3 covers 14 residues. Sequenced by immunoSEQ multiplex PCR; TCRdb stores in-frame clones only, minus some. The sample consists of around 40,000 clones, 80% of them appearing once. Details on this clone: Its antigen is undetermined.

The chain couples TRBV7-2 to TRBJ1-3; no clear D. The source of this sequence is an adult with an advanced solid tumor such as melanoma, head and neck, liver or kidney cancer. This specimen consisted of CD4+ or CD8+ T cells sorted from blood, obtained in a trial of the OX40 agonist ivuxolimab. Here the CDR3 DNA reads TGTGCCAGCAGCCGCAGGATGGATGGAAACACCATATATTTT. Its protein is CASSRRMDGNTIYF.